These T cell receptor beta chains were read from a single sample in a study of blood T cell repertoires in COVID-19. Produced via immunoSEQ multiplex PCR; TCRdb's table is partial and in-frame only. The table has 250,000 to 300,000 clones, roughly 83% seen once. The sequencing sample was made of peripheral blood. These receptors were taken from a man in his 60s who had recovered from COVID-19. CDR3s include the opening cysteine and the closing phenylalanine or tryptophan.

J,V,length,CDR3
TRBJ1-2,TRBV2,13,CASSPRENYGYTF
TRBJ2-7,TRBV27,19,CASSLSWDRVVSNIGEQYF
TRBJ2-1,TRBV18,13,CASSPGTHNEQFF
TRBJ1-5,TRBV19,15,CASSILFSGHQPQHF
TRBJ2-7,TRBV7-9,14,CASSLGGPSNEQYF
TRBJ1-4,TRBV4-1,15,CASSQGGFAEEKLFF
TRBJ2-3,TRBV7-9,14,CASSFTGDTDTQYF
TRBJ2-1,TRBV5-1,17,CASSIRTSGTPYNEQFF
TRBJ1-2,TRBV18,15,CASSPSGLRNYGYTF
TRBJ1-2,TRBV2,14,CASSRQGANYGYTF
TRBJ2-1,TRBV29-1,15,CSVVRGTGVYNEQFF
TRBJ2-7,TRBV10-3,13,CAISGQGAGEQYF
TRBJ1-1,TRBV28,15,CASRILTGGNTEAFF
TRBJ1-6,TRBV18,15,CASSRGQGDNSPLHF
TRBJ1-5,TRBV12-5,20,CASGLSPPLKVGGSNQPQHF
TRBJ2-4,TRBV28,14,CASSKTAPKNIQYF
TRBJ2-3,TRBV13,16,CASSLGLSLAGNTQYF
TRBJ2-2,TRBV5-1,16,CASSTTGDPNTGELFF
TRBJ2-1,TRBV11-2,16,CASSLGGNRAYNEQFF
TRBJ1-5,TRBV28,15,CASSANGQTGQPQHF
TRBJ1-1,TRBV28,15,CASSFLATMNTEAFF
TRBJ2-7,TRBV27,16,CASSKEPGLAFYEQYF
TRBJ1-4,TRBV2,15,CASSEDRAGNEKLFF
TRBJ1-5,TRBV25-1,14,CATKAGGTNQPQHF
TRBJ1-1,TRBV29-1,13,CSVGAAGPTEAFF
TRBJ2-7,TRBV30,13,CAWSPGQGYEQYF
TRBJ2-1,TRBV7-2,14,CASSFEPRTDEQFF
TRBJ1-4,TRBV7-2,15,CASSEPGQGGRELFF
TRBJ2-1,TRBV30,15,CAWSVLAGLYNEQFF
TRBJ2-2,TRBV5-1,16,CASSLGIGQNTGELFF
TRBJ1-6,TRBV11-2,13,CASSLVRNSPLHF
TRBJ2-1,TRBV19,17,CASSIFIGLTQTNEQFF
TRBJ1-2,TRBV3-1/TRBV3-2,14,CASSRSDRGLGYTF
TRBJ1-6,TRBV4-1,18,CASSQDDQGTIYNSPLHF
TRBJ1-2,TRBV5-1,14,CASSVNRGQVGYTF
TRBJ1-3,TRBV5-1,14,CASSFGRVGNTIYF
TRBJ1-5,TRBV28,13,CATLGQLGQPQHF
TRBJ1-2,TRBV11-2,14,CASSPQGAGAGYTF
TRBJ1-3,TRBV19,15,CASRLDRSSGNTIYF
TRBJ1-5,TRBV19,16,CASSRTGQGMGRPQHF
TRBJ2-7,TRBV6-5,14,CASKETGVSYEQYF
TRBJ1-6,TRBV9,16,CSPGQAGPGANSPLHF
TRBJ1-1,TRBV7-9,12,CASSLGGLGAFF
TRBJ1-2,TRBV29-1,11,CSGGSDYGYTF
TRBJ2-3,TRBV2,15,CASSDLQGGTDTQYF
TRBJ1-1,TRBV2,12,CASGRGNTEAFF
TRBJ2-7,TRBV6-4,14,CASRTGGISYEQYF
TRBJ2-1,TRBV18,15,CASSAGTGRRNEQFF
TRBJ2-7,TRBV29-1,13,CSVLQGPRYEQYF
TRBJ2-2,TRBV7-9,13,CAKKQVRTGELFF
TRBJ1-4,TRBV5-1,14,CASSTGLGGEKLFF
TRBJ2-1,TRBV24-1,18,CATSDPTSDRPSDNEQFF